This T cell receptor beta chain is from a study of blood T cell repertoires in COVID-19. Study summary: Sites across the United States, Italy and Spain contributed samples from acute and convalescent COVID-19. In each case, the material was cDNA or gDNA derived from T cells, B-cell-depleted T cells, or PBMCs.

A remark on this clone: At one of its ends the junction is not consistent with the germline gene, which may arise from a read error.

Looked up from germline, CDR1 is MGHRA and CDR2 is YSYEKL. This CDR3 has 13 residues. Here immunoSEQ multiplex PCR was the method, and the copy in TCRdb shows in-frame clones only, minus some. This sample has 80,000 to 100,000 clones; nearly 95% occur once, and the top ten carry about 4.7%. This chain joins TRBV4-1 and TRBJ1-2, with D unclear. Sequencing input: peripheral blood. This receptor was obtained from a human donor with active COVID-19. The donor label of this sample is uncertain. CDR3 region: CASSQGRQEVSHF. CDR3 bases: TGCGCCAGCAGCCAAGGTCGGCAGGAAGTCTCCCACTTC.